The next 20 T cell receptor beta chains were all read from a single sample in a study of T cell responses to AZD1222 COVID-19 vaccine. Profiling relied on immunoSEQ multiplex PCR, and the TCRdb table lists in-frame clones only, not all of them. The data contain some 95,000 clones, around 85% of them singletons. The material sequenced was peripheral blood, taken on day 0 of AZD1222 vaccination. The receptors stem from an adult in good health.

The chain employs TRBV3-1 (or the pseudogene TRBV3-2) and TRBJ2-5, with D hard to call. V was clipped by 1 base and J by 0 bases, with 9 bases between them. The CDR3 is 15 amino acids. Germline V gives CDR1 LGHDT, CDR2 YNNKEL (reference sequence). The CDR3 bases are TGTGCCAGCAGCCAAGTGGGTGGCAACCAAGAGACCCAGTACTTC. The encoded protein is CASSQVGGNQETQYF.

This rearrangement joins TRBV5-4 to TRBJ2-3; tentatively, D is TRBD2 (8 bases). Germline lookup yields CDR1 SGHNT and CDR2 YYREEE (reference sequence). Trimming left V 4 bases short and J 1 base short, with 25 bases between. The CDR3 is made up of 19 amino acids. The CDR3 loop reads CASSRGGTVGGSGTDTQYF. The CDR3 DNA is TGTGCCAGCAGCCGCGGGGGGACAGTAGGTGGGTCGGGCACAGATACGCAGTATTTT.

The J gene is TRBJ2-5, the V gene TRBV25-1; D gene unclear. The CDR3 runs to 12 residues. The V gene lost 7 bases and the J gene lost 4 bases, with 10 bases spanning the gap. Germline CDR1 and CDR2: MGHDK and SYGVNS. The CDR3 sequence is CASTGSPETQYF. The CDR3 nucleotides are TGTGCCAGCACCGGGTCACCAGAGACCCAGTACTTC. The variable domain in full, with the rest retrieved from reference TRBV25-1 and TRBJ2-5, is EADIYQTPRYLVIGTGKKITLECSQTMGHDKMYWYQQDPGMELHLIHYSYGVNSTEKGDLSSESTVSRIRTEHFPLTLESARPSHTSQYLCASTGSPETQYFGPGTRLLVL.

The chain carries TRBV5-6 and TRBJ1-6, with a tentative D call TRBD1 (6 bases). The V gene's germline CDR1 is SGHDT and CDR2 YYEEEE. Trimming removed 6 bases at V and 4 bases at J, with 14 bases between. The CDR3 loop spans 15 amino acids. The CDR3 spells CASTKGEGYNSPLHF. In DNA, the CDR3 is TGTGCCAGCACCAAGGGGGAGGGGTATAATTCACCCCTCCACTTT.

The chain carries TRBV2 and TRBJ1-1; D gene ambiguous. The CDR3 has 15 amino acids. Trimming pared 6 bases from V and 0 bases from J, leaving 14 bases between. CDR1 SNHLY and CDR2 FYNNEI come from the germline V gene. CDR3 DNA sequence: TGTGCCAGCAGCGACCAAAGGAGTTTGAACACTGAAGCTTTCTTT. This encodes CASSDQRSLNTEAFF.

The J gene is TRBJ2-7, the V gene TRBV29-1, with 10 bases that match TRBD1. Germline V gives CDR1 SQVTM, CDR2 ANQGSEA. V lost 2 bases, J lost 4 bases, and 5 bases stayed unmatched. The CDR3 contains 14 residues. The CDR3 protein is CSVEPGQGGYEQYF. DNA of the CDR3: TGCAGCGTTGAACCCGGACAGGGGGGATACGAGCAGTACTTC.

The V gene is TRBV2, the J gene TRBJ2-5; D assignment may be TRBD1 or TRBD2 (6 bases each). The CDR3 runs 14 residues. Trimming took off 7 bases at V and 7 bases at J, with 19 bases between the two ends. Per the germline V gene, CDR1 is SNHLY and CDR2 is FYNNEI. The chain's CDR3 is CASTNVGARGTQYF. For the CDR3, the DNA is TGTGCCAGCACTAACGTGGGGGCGCGGGGGACCCAGTACTTC.

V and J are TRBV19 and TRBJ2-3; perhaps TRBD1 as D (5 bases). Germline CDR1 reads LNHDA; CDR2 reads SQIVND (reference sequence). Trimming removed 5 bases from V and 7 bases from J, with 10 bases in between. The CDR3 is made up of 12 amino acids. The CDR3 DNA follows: TGTGCCAGTAGTTTCAGGGAAAATACGCAGTATTTT. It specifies CASSFRENTQYF.

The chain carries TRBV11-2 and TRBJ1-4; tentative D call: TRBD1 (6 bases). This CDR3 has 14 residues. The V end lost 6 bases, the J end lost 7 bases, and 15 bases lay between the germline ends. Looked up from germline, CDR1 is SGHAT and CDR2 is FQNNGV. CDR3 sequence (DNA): TGTGCCAGCAGTCCGCGGGGGGGGCCTGAAAAACTGTTTTTT. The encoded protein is CASSPRGGPEKLFF.

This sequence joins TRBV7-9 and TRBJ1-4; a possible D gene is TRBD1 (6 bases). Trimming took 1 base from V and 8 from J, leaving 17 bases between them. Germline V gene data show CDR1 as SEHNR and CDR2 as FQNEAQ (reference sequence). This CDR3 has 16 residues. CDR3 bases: TGTGCCAGCAGCTTAGGTCGAGGGGGTCGAGGAGAAAAACTGTTTTTT. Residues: CASSLGRGGRGEKLFF.

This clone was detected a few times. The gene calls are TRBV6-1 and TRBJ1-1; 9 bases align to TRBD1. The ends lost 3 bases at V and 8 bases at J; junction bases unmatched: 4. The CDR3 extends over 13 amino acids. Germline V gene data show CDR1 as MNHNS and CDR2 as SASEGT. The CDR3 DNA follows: TGTGCCAGCAGTGACCCGGACAGGGGAGAAGCTTTCTTT. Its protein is CASSDPDRGEAFF.

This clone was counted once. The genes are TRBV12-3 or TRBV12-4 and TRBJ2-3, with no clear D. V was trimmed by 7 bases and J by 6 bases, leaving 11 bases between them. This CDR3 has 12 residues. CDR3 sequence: CASNRVEDTQYF. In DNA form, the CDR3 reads TGTGCCAGCAATCGGGTTGAGGATACGCAGTATTTT.

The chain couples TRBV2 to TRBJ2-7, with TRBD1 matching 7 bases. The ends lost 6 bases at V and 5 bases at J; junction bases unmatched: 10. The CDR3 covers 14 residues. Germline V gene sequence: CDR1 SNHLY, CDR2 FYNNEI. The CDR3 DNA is TGTGCCAGCAGGGGACGGGACAGCCTAGACGAGCAGTACTTC. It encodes CASRGRDSLDEQYF.

Here the CDR3 DNA reads TGTGCCAGCAGTCCTGGGACTACGCCCTACGAGCAGTACTTC. Translation gives CASSPGTTPYEQYF. This sequence joins TRBV27 and TRBJ2-7; TRBD2 agrees at 7 bases. Looked up from germline, CDR1 is MNHEY and CDR2 is SMNVEV (reference sequence). There are 14 residues in the CDR3. V dropped 5 bases and J dropped 2; count of bases not matched to a gene: 6.

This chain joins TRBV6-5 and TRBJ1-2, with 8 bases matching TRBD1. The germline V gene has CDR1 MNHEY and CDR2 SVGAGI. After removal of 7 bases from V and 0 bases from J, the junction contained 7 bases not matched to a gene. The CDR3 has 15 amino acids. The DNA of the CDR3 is TGTGCCAGCACCCTCCAACAGGGGGCTAACTATGGCTACACCTTC. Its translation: CASTLQQGANYGYTF.

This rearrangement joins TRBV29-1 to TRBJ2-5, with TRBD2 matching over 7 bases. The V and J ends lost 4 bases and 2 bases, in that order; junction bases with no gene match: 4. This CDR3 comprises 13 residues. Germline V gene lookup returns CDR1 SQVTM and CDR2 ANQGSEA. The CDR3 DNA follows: TGCAGCGTTGGAGCGGGGCAGCAAGAGACCCAGTACTTC. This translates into CSVGAGQQETQYF.

In nucleotides, the CDR3 is TGTGCCAGCAGCTTAGGTGAGGGCACCCAAGAGACCCAGTACTTC. Translation gives CASSLGEGTQETQYF. The rearrangement links TRBV7-8 to TRBJ2-5; D perhaps matches TRBD2 (5 bases). Per the germline V gene, CDR1 is SGHVS and CDR2 is FQNEAQ. The CDR3 covers 15 residues. V shed 1 base and J shed 1 base, with 10 bases lying between them.

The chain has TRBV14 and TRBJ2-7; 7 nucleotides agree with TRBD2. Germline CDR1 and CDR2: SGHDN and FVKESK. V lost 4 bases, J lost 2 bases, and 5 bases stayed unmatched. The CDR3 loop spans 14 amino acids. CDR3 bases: TGTGCCAGCAGCCTCTTCGGGGGGACCTACGAGCAGTACTTC. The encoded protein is CASSLFGGTYEQYF.

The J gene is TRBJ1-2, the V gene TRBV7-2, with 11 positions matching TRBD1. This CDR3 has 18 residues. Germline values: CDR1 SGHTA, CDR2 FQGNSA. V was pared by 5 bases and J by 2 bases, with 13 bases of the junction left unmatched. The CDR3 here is CASSHPRDRGEPNYGYTF. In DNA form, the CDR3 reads TGTGCCAGCAGCCATCCCCGGGACAGGGGGGAACCAAACTATGGCTACACCTTC. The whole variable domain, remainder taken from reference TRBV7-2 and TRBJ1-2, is GAGVSQSPSNKVTEKGKDVELRCDPISGHTALYWYRQSLGQGLEFLIYFQGNSAPDKSGLPSDRFSAERTGGSVSTLTIQRTQQEDSAVYLCASSHPRDRGEPNYGYTFGSGTRLTVV.

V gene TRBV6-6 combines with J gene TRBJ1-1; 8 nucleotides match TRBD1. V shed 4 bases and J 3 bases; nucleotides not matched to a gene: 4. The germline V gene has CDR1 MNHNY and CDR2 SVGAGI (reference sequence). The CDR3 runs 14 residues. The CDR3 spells CASSFSTGDTEAFF. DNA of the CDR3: TGTGCCAGCAGTTTTTCGACAGGGGACACTGAAGCTTTCTTT.